This is a list of T cell receptor beta chains from one sample in a study of vaccination effects on CD4 cells after COVID-19. Sequenced by immunoSEQ multiplex PCR; TCRdb stores in-frame clones only, minus some. The sample lists around 25,000 clones; roughly 76% were seen once. Their antigens are not known. Sequenced material: CD4+ T cells from PBMCs cultured with SARS-CoV-2 spike peptides, taken before COVID-19 vaccination. The origin of the receptors is a human donor who received a COVID-19 vaccine. Both conserved end residues are part of each CDR3. A D gene is named only where the DNA matches it firmly. Rows may omit the clone size; those that give it use once, few, many or a size class.

TRBD2	TRBV9	TRBJ2-1	.	TGTGCCAGCAGCCCGACTAGCGGGAGATACAATGAGCAGTTCTTC	CASSPTSGRYNEQFF
.	TRBV5-1	TRBJ2-5	.	TGCGCCAGGATCATGAAAAGGGAAGAGACCCAGTACTTC	CARIMKREETQYF
.	TRBV6-1	TRBJ2-7	.	TGTGCCAGCAGTGACCAGTACGAGCAGTACTTC	CASSDQYEQYF
TRBD1	TRBV18	TRBJ1-5	.	TGTGCCAGCTCACAATCACAGGGGGCGGGCCAGCCCCAGCATTTT	CASSQSQGAGQPQHF
TRBD1	TRBV5-1	TRBJ1-5	few	TGCGCCAGCAGCTCGACAGGGAATAGCAATCAGCCCCAGCATTTT	CASSSTGNSNQPQHF
.	TRBV7-7	TRBJ2-3	.	TGTGCCAGCAGCCAAGGAGCCCTCCTGGCGGGCACAGATACGCAGTATTTT	CASSQGALLAGTDTQYF
TRBD1	TRBV6-5	TRBJ1-2	.	TGTGCCAGCAGGAGACAGGGCGGGGTTGACTATGGCTACACCTTC	CASRRQGGVDYGYTF
TRBD1	TRBV11-2	TRBJ1-1	.	TGTGCCAGCAGAGGTCAGGGGGCAGGGGGAACTGAAGCTTTCTTT	CASRGQGAGGTEAFF
.	TRBV18	TRBJ2-5	.	TGTGCCAGCTCCCTCCAGGGGGGAAACCAAGAGACCCAGTACTTC	CASSLQGGNQETQYF
.	TRBV15	TRBJ2-3	.	TGTGCCACCAGCAGAGATAATGGGGCAGATACGCAGTATTTT	CATSRDNGADTQYF
.	TRBV2	TRBJ2-4	.	TGTGCCAGCACTTGGACCGGGCTGGCCAAAAACATTCAGTACTTC	CASTWTGLAKNIQYF
TRBD1	TRBV7-8	TRBJ1-1	.	TGTGCCAGCAGCCCGGACAGGGGGCTCCTGGGCGCTGAAGCTTTCTTT	CASSPDRGLLGAEAFF
TRBD1	TRBV7-2	TRBJ1-3	.	TGTGCCAGCAGCCAGCCTAGGACAGGGCTCGAAAACACCATATATTTT	CASSQPRTGLENTIYF
.	TRBV13	TRBJ2-7	.	TGTGCCAGCAGACTAAGCGGGTTAGCGTACGAGCAGTACTTC	CASRLSGLAYEQYF
.	TRBV6-4	TRBJ2-3	few	TGTGCCAGCAGTGACGGGAAGGGCCCCACAGATACGCAGTATTTT	CASSDGKGPTDTQYF
.	TRBV27	TRBJ2-7	.	TGTGCCAGCAGTTTGGGTCGACAGAGCTCCTACGAGCAGTACTTC	CASSLGRQSSYEQYF
TRBD2	TRBV5-1	TRBJ2-3	once	TGCGCCAGCAGCTCGGGACTAGCGGGAGCTTCAGATACGCAGTATTTT	CASSSGLAGASDTQYF
.	TRBV19	TRBJ1-2	.	TGTGCCAGTACCCAGCGAACCCCTAGCTATGGCTACACCTTC	CASTQRTPSYGYTF
TRBD1	TRBV5-6	TRBJ1-5	.	TGTGCCAGCAGCTGGGGACAGGGTGTGGCTCAGCCCCAGCATTTT	CASSWGQGVAQPQHF
.	TRBV18	TRBJ1-1	.	TGTGCCAGCTCACCATACGAGAGAAACACTGAAGCTTTCTTT	CASSPYERNTEAFF
TRBD1	TRBV5-6	TRBJ2-1	.	TGTGCCAGCAGCCGCCGACCGGGACAGGGAGGGAATGAGCAGTTCTTC	CASSRRPGQGGNEQFF
.	TRBV3-1/TRBV3-2	TRBJ2-5	.	TGTGCCAGCAGCCAAGATCTTTCTAGTCAAGAGACCCAGTACTTC	CASSQDLSSQETQYF
TRBD2	TRBV7-9	TRBJ2-1	.	TGTGCCAGCAGCCCCCCGGGACTAGCGGGATTGGGTAATGAGCAGTTCTTC	CASSPPGLAGLGNEQFF
TRBD2	TRBV7-2	TRBJ2-7	.	TGTGCCAGCAGCCCGATGGGACTAGCGGGCCCCGGGTCCTACGAGCAGTACTTC	CASSPMGLAGPGSYEQYF
TRBD1	TRBV6-6	TRBJ1-3	few	TGTGCCAGCAGCATGGGACAGAGAGGAAACACCATATATTTT	CASSMGQRGNTIYF
.	TRBV27	TRBJ1-5	few	TGTGCCAGCAGTTTCGCAACTAATCAGCCCCAGCATTTT	CASSFATNQPQHF
TRBD2	TRBV5-1	TRBJ2-1	.	TGCGCCAGCAGCTTGCCTAGCCTAGCGGGACTCGATGAGCAGTTCTTC	CASSLPSLAGLDEQFF
TRBD1	TRBV6-5	TRBJ1-1	once	TGTGCCAGCAGTTCTACAGGGGCCCCGGGCACTGAAGCTTTCTTT	CASSSTGAPGTEAFF
.	TRBV5-1	TRBJ2-5	.	TGCGCCAGCAAGGTGGCCCCCGAAGAGACCCAGTACTTC	CASKVAPEETQYF
.	TRBV3-1/TRBV3-2	TRBJ1-1	.	TGTGCCAGCAGCCATTACGCGCGAGAAGCTTTCTTT	CASSHYAREAFF
.	TRBV30	TRBJ1-4	once	TGTGCCTGGAGTAGGGGGGTGGATGAAAAACTGTTTTTT	CAWSRGVDEKLFF
TRBD1	TRBV30	TRBJ1-2	.	TGTGCCTGGAGTGCGGAGGGGGCAGGAGGCTACACCTTC	CAWSAEGAGGYTF
.	TRBV12-5	TRBJ1-5	.	TGTGCTAGTGGTTTGGCTTACATTGGATCGCGACAGCCCCAGCATTTT	CASGLAYIGSRQPQHF
TRBD1	TRBV19	TRBJ1-5	.	TGTGCCAGTCACCAATGGGACAGGGACGATCAGCCCCAGCATTTT	CASHQWDRDDQPQHF
TRBD1	TRBV19	TRBJ1-2	.	TGTGCCAGTAGTCCCTCAGGGACAGGACGACTCTATGGCTACACCTTC	CASSPSGTGRLYGYTF
.	TRBV19	TRBJ1-4	.	TGTGCCAGCGCCCGGACTTATAATGAAAAACTGTTTTTT	CASARTYNEKLFF